The 13 T cell receptor beta chains in this list originate from one sample, sequenced in a study of CD8+CD57+ T cells in acquired aplastic anemia. According to the study, genomic DNA was the template for TCR beta VDJ and CDR3 profiling. One entry per CDR3 protein, called by TCRdb with MiXCR from the reads. The sample carries 250,000 to 350,000 distinct CDR3 sequences, approximately 57% recorded once. Only patients with CD8+CD57+ cell expansion on flow cytometry were chosen for sequencing. The material sequenced was sorted CD4+, CD8+, or CD8+CD57+ T cells (not recorded which) from PBMCs. These receptors came from a human donor with aplastic anemia.

The sample holds many counts of this clonotype. The rearrangement joins TRBV6-5 to TRBJ1-1; no firm D call. Trimming cost V 8 bases and J 1 base, with 8 bases left between them. The length of the CDR3 is 12 residues. Germline loops: CDR1 MNHEY, CDR2 SVGAGI. The CDR3 DNA follows: TGTGCCAGCGGCAGGTCGAACACTGAAGCTTTCTTT. Protein sequence: CASGRSNTEAFF.

The table lists this clonotype with a few counts. The rearrangement links TRBV6-4 to TRBJ2-3, with TRBD2 matching over 14 bases. Per germline, CDR1 MRHNA and CDR2 SNTAGT. V shed 0 bases, J shed 4 bases, and the junction held 0 bases outside the gene matches. This CDR3 has 16 residues. CDR3 DNA: TGTGCCAGCAGTGACTCGACTAGCGGGGGGGCAGATACGCAGTATTTT. Its translation: CASSDSTSGGADTQYF.

This clonotype has at least ten counts. The rearrangement uses TRBV25-1 and TRBJ1-2, with D unresolved. Between the trimmed V and J ends, which lost 1 base and 6 bases, there was a span of 3 bases. Looked up from germline, CDR1 is MGHDK and CDR2 is SYGVNS. CDR3 length equals 11 residues. The CDR3 sequence is CASSEFNGYTF. DNA of the CDR3: TGTGCCAGCAGTGAATTTAATGGCTACACCTTC.

The chain joins TRBV2 to TRBJ2-7; 9 nucleotides agree with TRBD1. CDR1 and CDR2 from the germline V gene are SNHLY and FYNNEI. The CDR3 contains 13 residues. V was clipped by 6 bases and J by 4 bases; unmatched bases: 4. The CDR3 DNA reads as TGTGCCAGCAGACGGGACAGGGTGTACGAGCAGTACTTC. Residues: CASRRDRVYEQYF.

There are a few counts of this clonotype. The V gene is TRBV28, the J gene TRBJ2-2, with 8 bases lining up with TRBD2. CDR3 length: 16 residues. V was clipped by 2 bases and J by 5 bases; unmatched bases: 7. Germline CDR1 MDHEN, CDR2 SYDVKM. In DNA form, the CDR3 reads TGTGCCAGCAGTTTAGCGTCTAGCGGGCGGACCGGGGAGCTGTTTTTT. Translated: CASSLASSGRTGELFF.

This clonotype was counted many times. The rearrangement links TRBV4-1 to TRBJ2-5; 8 nucleotides agree with TRBD1. V gave up 1 base and J gave up 5 bases; unmatched junction bases: 6. From germline, CDR1 is MGHRA and CDR2 YSYEKL. The CDR3 covers 15 residues. The CDR3, as DNA: TGCGCCAGCAGCCAAGCATCAGGGGGCCGTGAGACCCAGTACTTC. Translated: CASSQASGGRETQYF.

This clonotype showed up many times. The V call is TRBV2, the J call TRBJ1-5; D is unresolved. Germline assignment: CDR1 SNHLY and CDR2 FYNNEI. V shed 7 bases and J shed 11 bases, with 27 bases lying between them. The CDR3 length is 16 residues. The chain's CDR3 is CASTRELGGPSVTQHF. The CDR3 DNA follows: TGTGCCAGCACTAGAGAGTTGGGTGGCCCATCGGTTACCCAGCATTTT.

The V gene is TRBV7-9, the J gene TRBJ2-7; TRBD1 might be the D (5 bases). The CDR3 extends over 14 amino acids. Trimming pared 3 bases from V and 0 bases from J, leaving 9 bases between. CDR1 and CDR2 from the germline V gene are SEHNR and FQNEAQ (reference sequence). This CDR3 is CASSLVQVSYEQYF. The DNA for the CDR3 is TGTGCCAGCAGCTTGGTACAGGTCTCCTACGAGCAGTACTTC.

The chain is built from TRBV5-1 and TRBJ1-6; no firm D call. CDR1 and CDR2 (germline): SGHRS, YFSETQ. V lost 0 bases and J lost 8, with 9 bases in between. There are 14 residues in the CDR3. The CDR3 DNA reads TGCGCCAGCAGCTTGGACCTGAGTGATTCACCCCTCCACTTT. Translation gives CASSLDLSDSPLHF.

This chain connects TRBV7-3 to TRBJ2-7; 12 bases fit TRBD2. The CDR3 length is 16 residues. Losses at the gene ends were 6 bases for V and 1 base for J; bases not matched to a gene: 7. Germline assignment: CDR1 SGHTA and CDR2 FQGTGA. The CDR3 coding sequence is TGTGCCAGCAGTTTTTGGACTAGCGGGGTGTCCTACGAGCAGTACTTC. It yields the protein CASSFWTSGVSYEQYF.

The chain employs TRBV20-1 and TRBJ2-7, with TRBD2 matching 10 bases. Germline assignment: CDR1 DFQATT and CDR2 SNEGSKA (reference sequence). The V and J ends lost 1 base and 3 bases, in that order; junction bases with no gene match: 6. CDR3 length: 15 amino acids. In DNA, the CDR3 is TGCAGTGCTAGAGCCCCCAAGCGGGGGGGCTACGAGCAGTACTTC. Its translation: CSARAPKRGGYEQYF.

The chain uses TRBV10-3 and TRBJ2-7, with TRBD1 identical over 9 bases. With V trimmed by 6 bases and J by 5 bases, 14 bases remained unmatched. Germline CDR1 is ENHRY and CDR2 is SYGVKD. CDR3 length: 16 residues. Written as DNA, the CDR3 is TGTGCCATCAGGGACCAACAGGGGGCGCGGGGTCACGAGCAGTACTTC. It codes for CAIRDQQGARGHEQYF.

The gene calls are TRBV12-3 or TRBV12-4 and TRBJ2-7; D tentatively fits TRBD1 or TRBD2 (5 bases each). Trimming took off 6 bases at V and 6 bases at J, with 15 bases between the two ends. This CDR3 spans 13 amino acids. CDR3 DNA sequence: TGTGCCAGCAGCCAAATTCGGGGCCCCGAGCAGTACTTC. It yields the protein CASSQIRGPEQYF.